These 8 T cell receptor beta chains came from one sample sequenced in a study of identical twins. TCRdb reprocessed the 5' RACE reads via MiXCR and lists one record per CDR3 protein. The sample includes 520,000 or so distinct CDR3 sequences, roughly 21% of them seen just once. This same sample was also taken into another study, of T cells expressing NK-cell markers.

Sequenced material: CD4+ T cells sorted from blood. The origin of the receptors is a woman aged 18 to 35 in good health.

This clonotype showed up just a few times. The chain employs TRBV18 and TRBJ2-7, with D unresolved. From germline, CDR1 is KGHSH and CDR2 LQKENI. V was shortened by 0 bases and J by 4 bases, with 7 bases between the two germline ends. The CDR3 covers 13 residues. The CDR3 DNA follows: TGTGCCAGCTCACCACCGGGGTGGTACGAGCAGTACTTC. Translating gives CASSPPGWYEQYF.

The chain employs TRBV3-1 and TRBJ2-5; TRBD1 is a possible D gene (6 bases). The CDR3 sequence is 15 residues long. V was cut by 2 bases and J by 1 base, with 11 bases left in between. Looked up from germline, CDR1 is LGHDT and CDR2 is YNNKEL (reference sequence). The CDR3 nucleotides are TGTGCCAGCAGCCAATGGCAGGGGTTCCAAGAGACCCAGTACTTC. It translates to CASSQWQGFQETQYF.

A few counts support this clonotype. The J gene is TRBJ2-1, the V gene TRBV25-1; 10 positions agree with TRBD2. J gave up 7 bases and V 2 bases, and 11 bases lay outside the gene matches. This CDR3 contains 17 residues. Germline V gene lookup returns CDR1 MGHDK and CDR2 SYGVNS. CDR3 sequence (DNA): TGTGCCAGCAGTGAAATCTCGAGCGGGAGGGCCGGGAATGAGCAGTTCTTC. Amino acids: CASSEISSGRAGNEQFF. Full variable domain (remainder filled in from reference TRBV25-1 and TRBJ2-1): EADIYQTPRYLVIGTGKKITLECSQTMGHDKMYWYQQDPGMELHLIHYSYGVNSTEKGDLSSESTVSRIRTEHFPLTLESARPSHTSQYLCASSEISSGRAGNEQFFGPGTRLTVL.

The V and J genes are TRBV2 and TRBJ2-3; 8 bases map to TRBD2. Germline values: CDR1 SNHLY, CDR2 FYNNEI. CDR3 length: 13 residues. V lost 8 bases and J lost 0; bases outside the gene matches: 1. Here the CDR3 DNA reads TGTGCCAGCGAGCGGGAGAGCACAGATACGCAGTATTTT. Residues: CASERESTDTQYF.

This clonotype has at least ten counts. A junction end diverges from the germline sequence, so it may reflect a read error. This CDR3 reads CASSDHPSGSNVNF. In DNA form, the CDR3 reads TGCGCCAGCAGTGACCATCCTAGCGGGAGTAACGTGAACTTC. The chain carries TRBV10-1 and TRBJ2-7, with 10 bases lining up with TRBD2. The V gene's germline CDR1 is WNHNN and CDR2 SYGVQD (reference sequence). CDR3 length: 14 residues.

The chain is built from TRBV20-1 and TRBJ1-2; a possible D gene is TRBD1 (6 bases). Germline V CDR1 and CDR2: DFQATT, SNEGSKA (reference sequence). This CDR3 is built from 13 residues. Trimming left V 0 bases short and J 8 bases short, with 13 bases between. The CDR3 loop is CSARDGGQVGYTF. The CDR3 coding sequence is TGCAGTGCTAGAGATGGGGGACAAGTGGGCTACACCTTC.

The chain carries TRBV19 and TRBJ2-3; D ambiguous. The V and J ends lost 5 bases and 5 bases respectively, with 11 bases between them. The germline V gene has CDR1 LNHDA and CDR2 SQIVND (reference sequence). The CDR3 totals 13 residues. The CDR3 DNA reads TGTGCCAGTAGTGCTAGGACGGGAGATACGCAGTATTTT. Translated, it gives CASSARTGDTQYF.

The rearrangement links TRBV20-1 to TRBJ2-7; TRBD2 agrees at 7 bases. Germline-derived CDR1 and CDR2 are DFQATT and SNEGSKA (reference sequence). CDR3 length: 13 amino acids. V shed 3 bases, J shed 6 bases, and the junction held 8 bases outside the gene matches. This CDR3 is CSASPSGNVEQYF. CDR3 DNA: TGCAGTGCTAGTCCCAGCGGGAACGTCGAGCAGTACTTC.